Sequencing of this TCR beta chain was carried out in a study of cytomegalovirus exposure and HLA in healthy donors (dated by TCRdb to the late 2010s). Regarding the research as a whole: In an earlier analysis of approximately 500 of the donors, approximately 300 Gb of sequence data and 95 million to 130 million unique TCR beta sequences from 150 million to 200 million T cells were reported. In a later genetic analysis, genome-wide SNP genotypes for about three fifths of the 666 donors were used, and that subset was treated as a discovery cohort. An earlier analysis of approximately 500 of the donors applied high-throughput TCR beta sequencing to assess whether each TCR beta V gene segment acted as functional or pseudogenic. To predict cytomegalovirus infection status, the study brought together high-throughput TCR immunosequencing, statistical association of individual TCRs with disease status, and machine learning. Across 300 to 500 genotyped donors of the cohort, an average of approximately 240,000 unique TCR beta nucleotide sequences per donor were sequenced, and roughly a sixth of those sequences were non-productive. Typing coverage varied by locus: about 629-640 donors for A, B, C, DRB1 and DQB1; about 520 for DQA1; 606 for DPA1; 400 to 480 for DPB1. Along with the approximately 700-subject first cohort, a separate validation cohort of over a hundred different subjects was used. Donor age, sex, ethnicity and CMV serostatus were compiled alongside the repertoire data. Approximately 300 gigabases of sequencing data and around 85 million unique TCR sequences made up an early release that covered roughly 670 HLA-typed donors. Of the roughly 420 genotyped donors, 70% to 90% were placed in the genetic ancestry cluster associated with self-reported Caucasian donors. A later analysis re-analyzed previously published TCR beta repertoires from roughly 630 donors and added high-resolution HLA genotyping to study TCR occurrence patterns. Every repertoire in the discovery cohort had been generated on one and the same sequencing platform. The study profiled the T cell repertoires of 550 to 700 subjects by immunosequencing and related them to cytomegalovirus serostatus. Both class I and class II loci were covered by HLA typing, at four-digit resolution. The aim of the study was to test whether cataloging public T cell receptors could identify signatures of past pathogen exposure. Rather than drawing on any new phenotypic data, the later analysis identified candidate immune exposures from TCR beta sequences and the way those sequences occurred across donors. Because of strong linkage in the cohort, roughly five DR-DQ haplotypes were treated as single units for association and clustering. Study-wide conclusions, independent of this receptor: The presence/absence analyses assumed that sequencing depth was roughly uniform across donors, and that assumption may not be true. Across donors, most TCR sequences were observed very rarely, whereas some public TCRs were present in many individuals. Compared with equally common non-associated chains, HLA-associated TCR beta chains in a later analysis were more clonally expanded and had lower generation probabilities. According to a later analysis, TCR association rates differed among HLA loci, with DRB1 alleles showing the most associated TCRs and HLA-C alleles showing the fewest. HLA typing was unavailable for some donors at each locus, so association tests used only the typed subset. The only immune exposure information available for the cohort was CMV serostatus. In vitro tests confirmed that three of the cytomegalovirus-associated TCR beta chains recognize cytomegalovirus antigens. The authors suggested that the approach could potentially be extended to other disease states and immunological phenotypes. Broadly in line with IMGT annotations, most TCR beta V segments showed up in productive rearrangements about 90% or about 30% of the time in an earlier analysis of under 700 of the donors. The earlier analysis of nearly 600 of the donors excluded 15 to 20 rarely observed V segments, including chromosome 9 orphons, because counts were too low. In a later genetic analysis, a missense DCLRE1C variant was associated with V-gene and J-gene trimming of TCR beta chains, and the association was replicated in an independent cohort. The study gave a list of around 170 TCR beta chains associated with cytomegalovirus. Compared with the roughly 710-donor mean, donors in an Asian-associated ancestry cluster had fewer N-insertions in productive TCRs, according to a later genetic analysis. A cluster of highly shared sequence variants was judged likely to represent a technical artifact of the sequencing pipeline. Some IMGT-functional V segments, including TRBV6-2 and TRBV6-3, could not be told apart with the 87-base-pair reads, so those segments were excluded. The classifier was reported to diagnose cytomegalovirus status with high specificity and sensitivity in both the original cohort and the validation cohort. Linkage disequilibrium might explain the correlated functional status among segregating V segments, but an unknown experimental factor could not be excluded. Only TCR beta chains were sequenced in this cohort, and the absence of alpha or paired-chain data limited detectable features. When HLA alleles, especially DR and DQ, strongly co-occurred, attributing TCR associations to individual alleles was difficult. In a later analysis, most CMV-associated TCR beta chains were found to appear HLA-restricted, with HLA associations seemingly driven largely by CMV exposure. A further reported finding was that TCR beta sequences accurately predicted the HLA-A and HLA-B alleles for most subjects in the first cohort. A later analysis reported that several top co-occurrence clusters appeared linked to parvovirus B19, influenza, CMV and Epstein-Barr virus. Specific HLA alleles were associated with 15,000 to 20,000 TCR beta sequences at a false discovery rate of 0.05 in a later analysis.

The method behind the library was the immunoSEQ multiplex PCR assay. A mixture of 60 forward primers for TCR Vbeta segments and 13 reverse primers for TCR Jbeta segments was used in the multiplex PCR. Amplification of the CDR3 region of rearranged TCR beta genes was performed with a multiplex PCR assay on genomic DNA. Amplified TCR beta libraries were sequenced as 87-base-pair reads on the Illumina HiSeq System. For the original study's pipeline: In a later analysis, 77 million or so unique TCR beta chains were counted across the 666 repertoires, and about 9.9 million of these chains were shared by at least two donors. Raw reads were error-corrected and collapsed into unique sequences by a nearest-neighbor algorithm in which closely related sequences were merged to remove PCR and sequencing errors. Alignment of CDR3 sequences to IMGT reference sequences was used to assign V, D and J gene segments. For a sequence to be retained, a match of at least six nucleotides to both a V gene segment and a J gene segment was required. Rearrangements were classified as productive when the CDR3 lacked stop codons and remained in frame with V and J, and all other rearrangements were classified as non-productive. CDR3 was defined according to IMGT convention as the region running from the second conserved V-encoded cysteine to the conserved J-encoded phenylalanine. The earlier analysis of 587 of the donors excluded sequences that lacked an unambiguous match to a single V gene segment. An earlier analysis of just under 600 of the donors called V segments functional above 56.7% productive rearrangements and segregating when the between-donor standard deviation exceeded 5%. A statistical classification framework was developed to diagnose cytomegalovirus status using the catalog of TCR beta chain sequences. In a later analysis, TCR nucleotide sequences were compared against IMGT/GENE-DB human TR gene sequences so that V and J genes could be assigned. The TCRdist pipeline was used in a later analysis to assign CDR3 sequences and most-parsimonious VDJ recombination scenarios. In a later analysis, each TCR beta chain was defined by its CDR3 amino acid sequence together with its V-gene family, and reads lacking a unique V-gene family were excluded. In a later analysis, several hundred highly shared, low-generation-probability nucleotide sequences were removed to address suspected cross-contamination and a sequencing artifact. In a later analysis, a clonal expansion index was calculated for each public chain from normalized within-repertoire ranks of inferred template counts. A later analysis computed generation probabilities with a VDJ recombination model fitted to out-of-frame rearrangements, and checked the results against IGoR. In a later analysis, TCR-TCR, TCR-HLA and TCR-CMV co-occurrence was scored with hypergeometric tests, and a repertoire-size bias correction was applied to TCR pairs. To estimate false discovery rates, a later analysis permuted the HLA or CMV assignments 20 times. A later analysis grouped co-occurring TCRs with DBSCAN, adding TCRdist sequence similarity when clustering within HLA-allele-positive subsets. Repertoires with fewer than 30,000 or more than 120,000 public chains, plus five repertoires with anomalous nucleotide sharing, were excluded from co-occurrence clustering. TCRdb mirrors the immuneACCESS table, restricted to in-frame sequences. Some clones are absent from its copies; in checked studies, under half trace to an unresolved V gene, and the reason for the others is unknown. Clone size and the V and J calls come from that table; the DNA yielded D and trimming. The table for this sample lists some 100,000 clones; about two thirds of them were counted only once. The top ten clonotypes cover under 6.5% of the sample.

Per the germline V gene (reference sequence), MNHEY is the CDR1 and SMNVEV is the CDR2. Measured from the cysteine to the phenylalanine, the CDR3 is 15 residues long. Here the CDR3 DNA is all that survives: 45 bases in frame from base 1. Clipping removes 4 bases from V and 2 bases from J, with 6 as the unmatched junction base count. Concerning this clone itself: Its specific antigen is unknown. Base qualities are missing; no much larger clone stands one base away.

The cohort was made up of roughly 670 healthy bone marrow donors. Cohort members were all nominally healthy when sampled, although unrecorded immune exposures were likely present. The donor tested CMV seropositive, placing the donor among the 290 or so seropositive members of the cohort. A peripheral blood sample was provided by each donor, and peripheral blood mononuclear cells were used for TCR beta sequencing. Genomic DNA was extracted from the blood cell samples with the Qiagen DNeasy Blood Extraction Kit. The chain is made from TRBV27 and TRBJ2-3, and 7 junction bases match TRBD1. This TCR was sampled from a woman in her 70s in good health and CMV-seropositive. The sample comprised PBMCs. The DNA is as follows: TGTGCCAGCAGTTCCTACAGGGGCGTCACAGATACGCAGTATTTT. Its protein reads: CASSSYRGVTDTQYF.